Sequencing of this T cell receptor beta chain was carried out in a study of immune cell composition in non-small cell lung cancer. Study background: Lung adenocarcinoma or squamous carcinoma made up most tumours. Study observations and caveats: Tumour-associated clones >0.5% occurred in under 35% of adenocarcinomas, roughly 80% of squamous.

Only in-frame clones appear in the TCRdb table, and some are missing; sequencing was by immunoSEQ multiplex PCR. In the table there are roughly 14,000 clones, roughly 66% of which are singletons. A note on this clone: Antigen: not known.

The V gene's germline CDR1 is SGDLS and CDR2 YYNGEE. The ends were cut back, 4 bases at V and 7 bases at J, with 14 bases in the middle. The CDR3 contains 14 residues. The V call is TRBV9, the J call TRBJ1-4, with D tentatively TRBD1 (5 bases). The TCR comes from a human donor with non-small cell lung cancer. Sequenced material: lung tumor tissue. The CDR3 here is CASSPGGGREKLFF. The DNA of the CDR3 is TGTGCCAGCAGCCCGGGGGGGGGACGTGAAAAACTGTTTTTT.